This T cell receptor beta chain was documented in a study of OX40 agonist ivuxolimab in advanced cancers. The overall study: Head and neck, renal cell, melanoma or hepatocellular carcinoma were the cancers that dose-escalation patients had. Study-wide results and limits: CD8+ T cells showed, on average, more clonal expansion than CD4+ cells. Low normalized T-cell clonal expansion was also seen in some nonresponders.

V was cut by 11 bases and J by 4 bases, with 18 bases left in between. The CDR3 is 14 residues long. CDR1 MNHNY and CDR2 SVGAGI come from the germline V gene (reference sequence). The table came from immunoSEQ multiplex PCR; TCRdb's copy has only in-frame clones and leaves some out. The table shows 75,000 to 90,000 clones, with roughly 90% occurring only once. On this clone: Its antigen remains unknown.

The material sequenced was CD4+ or CD8+ T cells sorted from blood, taken in a trial of the OX40 agonist ivuxolimab. J is TRBJ1-5 and V is TRBV6-6; D gene unclear. The source is an adult with an advanced solid tumor such as melanoma, head and neck, liver or kidney cancer. The CDR3 DNA reads TGTGCCCCCAAAAAACATGACGGTAATCAGCCCCAGCATTTT. Protein product: CAPKKHDGNQPQHF.